The 20 T cell receptor beta chains presented below share a single source sample, sequenced in a study of vaccination effects on CD4 cells after COVID-19. Measured with immunoSEQ multiplex PCR; TCRdb has only the in-frame clones, and not every one. The sample holds about 24,000 clones, almost 70% seen once. Antigen specificity for these receptors is unknown. Before any sequencing was done, the ViraFEST assay used viral peptide pools to expand antigen-specific CD4+ T cells. Investigators separated out CD4+ T cells once approximately 10 days of culture had passed. Vaccination of participants consisted of two doses of either the BNT162b2 or mRNA-1273 vaccine. Sequences were derived from CD4+ T cells from PBMCs cultured with SARS-CoV-2 spike peptides, sampled after COVID-19 vaccination. These receptors all come from a human donor who received a COVID-19 vaccine.

J is TRBJ1-1 and V is TRBV29-1; TRBD1 agrees at 9 bases. This CDR3 contains 13 residues. Trimming cost V 6 bases and J 0 bases; bases outside gene matches: 2. From germline, CDR1 is SQVTM and CDR2 ANQGSEA. This CDR3 reads CSVGTGLNTEAFF. The CDR3 coding sequence is TGCAGCGTCGGGACAGGGCTGAACACTGAAGCTTTCTTT.

The J gene is TRBJ2-7, the V gene TRBV27, with 15 nucleotides matching TRBD2. The CDR3 totals 18 residues. V trimming: 4 bases; J trimming: 1 base; junction bases outside the gene matches: 8. CDR1 is MNHEY, CDR2 SMNVEV, per germline (reference sequence). The CDR3 sequence is CASSSLGTSGRLSYEQYF. CDR3 DNA sequence: TGTGCCAGCAGTTCCCTTGGGACTAGCGGGAGGTTATCCTACGAGCAGTACTTC.

This chain links TRBV5-1 with TRBJ2-7; D might be TRBD2 (6 bases). Trimming shortened V by 0 bases and J by 5 bases, and 9 bases separated the two germline ends. Germline CDR1 reads SGHRS; CDR2 reads YFSETQ. This CDR3 region has 13 residues. The CDR3 coding sequence is TGCGCCAGCAGCTTGGACGCTAGCGACGAGCAGTACTTC. This encodes CASSLDASDEQYF.

The chain recombines TRBV24-1 with TRBJ2-7; D may be TRBD1 (5 bases). V was pared by 6 bases and J by 9 bases, with 11 bases between. Germline CDR1 is KGHDR and CDR2 is SFDVKD. The length of the CDR3 is 11 residues. The chain's CDR3 is CATSSGPSQYF. The CDR3, as DNA: TGTGCCACCAGTTCAGGGCCATCGCAGTACTTC.

This clone turned up a few times. The J gene is TRBJ1-2, the V gene TRBV19; 7 positions match TRBD1. Germline trimming cut 1 base from V and 3 bases from J; bases unmatched to any gene: 5. The CDR3 spans 15 residues. The germline gives CDR1 LNHDA, CDR2 SQIVND (reference sequence). CDR3 amino acids: CASSIGRGLDYGYTF. The CDR3 DNA sequence: TGTGCCAGTAGTATAGGTAGGGGGCTGGACTATGGCTACACCTTC. Using reference TRBV19 and TRBJ1-2 for the parts outside the CDR3, the full variable domain is DGGITQSPKYLFRKEGQNVTLSCEQNLNHDAMYWYRQDPGQGLRLIYYSQIVNDFQKGDIAEGYSVSREKKESFPLTVTSAQKNPTAFYLCASSIGRGLDYGYTFGSGTRLTVV.

This clone is judged medium-sized (0.01 to 0.1%). J is TRBJ2-1 and V is TRBV10-1; D is perhaps TRBD2 (6 bases). CDR1 WNHNN and CDR2 SYGVQD come from the germline V gene (reference sequence). The CDR3 sequence is 12 residues long. The V end was cut by 6 bases, the J end by 10 bases, with 13 bases between. DNA for the CDR3: TGCGCCAGCAGGGACTATTCGGAGGAGCAGTTCTTC. It yields the protein CASRDYSEEQFF.

This chain uses TRBV24-1 with TRBJ1-2, with D perhaps TRBD1 (5 bases). The CDR3 covers 15 residues. V lost 7 bases and J 1 base, leaving 15 bases between the germline ends. The germline gives CDR1 KGHDR, CDR2 SFDVKD. The CDR3 sequence: CATSNAKGVNYGYTF. CDR3 nucleotides: TGTGCCACCAGCAACGCCAAAGGGGTTAACTATGGCTACACCTTC.

The chain couples TRBV10-3 to TRBJ2-2; no firm D call. Per the germline V gene, CDR1 is ENHRY and CDR2 is SYGVKD. The CDR3 totals 15 residues. V lost 3 bases and J lost 0, with 8 bases in between. The DNA of the CDR3 is TGTGCCATCAGTGAAAGAGGTCCGAACACCGGGGAGCTGTTTTTT. It encodes CAISERGPNTGELFF.

The V gene is TRBV4-1, the J gene TRBJ1-2; 10 positions match TRBD1. This CDR3 is 15 amino acids long. Germline V gene data show CDR1 as MGHRA and CDR2 as YSYEKL. V dropped 2 bases and J dropped 9; count of bases not matched to a gene: 9. The CDR3 loop is CASSQPGQGTGSYTF. CDR3 DNA sequence: TGCGCCAGCAGCCAACCGGGACAGGGGACTGGAAGCTACACCTTC.

CDR3 nucleotide sequence: TGCGCCAGCAGCGCGACAGGGGATAAAAACATTCAGTACTTC. Amino acids: CASSATGDKNIQYF. V is TRBV5-1 and J is TRBJ2-4, with 8 bases matching TRBD1. Trimming at V came to 4 bases and at J to 4 bases, leaving 4 bases not matched to a gene. Germline assignment: CDR1 SGHRS and CDR2 YFSETQ. This CDR3 is built from 14 residues.

There are a few counts of this clone. The rearrangement joins TRBV11-2 to TRBJ2-1; D may be TRBD2 (6 bases). In germline, CDR1 is SGHAT, CDR2 FQNNGV. Trimming took 1 base from V and 2 from J, leaving 12 bases between them. This CDR3 comprises 16 residues. CDR3 bases: TGTGCCAGCAGCTTAGCTGACGCGGGGACCTACAATGAGCAGTTCTTC. This sequence encodes CASSLADAGTYNEQFF.

The rearrangement joins TRBV3-1 (or the pseudogene TRBV3-2) to TRBJ2-1; TRBD2 agrees at 7 bases. This CDR3 region has 16 residues. With 0 bases clipped from V and 3 bases from J, the junction kept 5 bases outside the gene matches. Germline V lookup: CDR1 LGHDT, CDR2 YNNKEL (reference sequence). CDR3 sequence: CASSQDAASGYNEQFF. CDR3 nucleotide sequence: TGTGCCAGCAGCCAAGATGCGGCTAGCGGCTACAATGAGCAGTTCTTC.

This clone has just a few counts. The chain combines TRBV6-1 with TRBJ2-7; 7 bases are shared with TRBD1. The CDR3 has 16 amino acids. The V gene end was trimmed by 4 bases and the J gene end by 1 base; junction bases not matched to a gene: 10. Per germline, CDR1 MNHNS and CDR2 SASEGT. The CDR3 nucleotides read TGTGCCAGCAGTGCCCACAGGGGCATACGGTCCTACGAGCAGTACTTC. Translation: CASSAHRGIRSYEQYF.

V is TRBV6-6 and J is TRBJ2-1; 10 positions match TRBD2. V was clipped by 5 bases and J by 5 bases; unmatched bases: 6. The CDR3 contains 15 residues. Germline lookup yields CDR1 MNHNY and CDR2 SVGAGI (reference sequence). The CDR3 DNA reads as TGTGCCAGCAGTCTTAGGGGGACTAGCGACAATGAGCAGTTCTTC. As protein: CASSLRGTSDNEQFF.

The V and J genes are TRBV29-1 and TRBJ2-5; the D is unclear. The germline gives CDR1 SQVTM, CDR2 ANQGSEA. The CDR3 spans 11 residues. The V gene lost 4 bases and the J gene lost 5 bases, with 8 bases spanning the gap. CDR3 DNA: TGCAGCGTTGGAATAGGGGAGACCCAGTACTTC. Amino acid sequence: CSVGIGETQYF. Using reference TRBV29-1 and TRBJ2-5 for the parts outside the CDR3, the full variable domain is SAVISQKPSRDICQRGTSLTIQCQVDSQVTMMFWYRQQPGQSLTLIATANQGSEATYESGFVIDKFPISRPNLTFSTLTVSNMSPEDSSIYLCSVGIGETQYFGPGTRLLVL.

The V call is TRBV6-1, the J call TRBJ2-7, with TRBD2 as a possible D gene (7 bases). This CDR3 has 15 residues. The V end was cut by 2 bases, the J end by 2 bases, with 13 bases between. In germline, CDR1 is MNHNS, CDR2 SASEGT. CDR3 amino acids: CASSEFGGAPYEQYF. CDR3 nucleotide sequence: TGTGCCAGCAGTGAATTTGGGGGGGCCCCCTACGAGCAGTACTTC.

The V call is TRBV12-3 or TRBV12-4, the J call TRBJ2-5, with TRBD1 matching 11 bases. CDR3 size: 13 residues. After removal of 6 bases from V and 3 bases from J, the junction contained 0 bases not matched to a gene. For the CDR3, the DNA is TGTGCCAGCAGGGGACAGGGGGAAGAGACCCAGTACTTC. Encoded protein: CASRGQGEETQYF.

The rearrangement uses TRBV7-2 and TRBJ1-4; 7 bases align to TRBD1. Trimming took 2 bases from V and 5 from J; bases not matched to a gene: 8. Germline V lookup: CDR1 SGHTA, CDR2 FQGNSA. The length of the CDR3 is 16 residues. The CDR3 loop reads CASSLSPGQLNEKLFF. The CDR3 coding sequence is TGTGCCAGCAGCTTAAGTCCGGGACAGCTCAATGAAAAACTGTTTTTT. Using reference TRBV7-2 and TRBJ1-4 for the parts outside the CDR3, the full variable domain is GAGVSQSPSNKVTEKGKDVELRCDPISGHTALYWYRQSLGQGLEFLIYFQGNSAPDKSGLPSDRFSAERTGGSVSTLTIQRTQQEDSAVYLCASSLSPGQLNEKLFFGSGTQLSVL.

V gene TRBV5-6 combines with J gene TRBJ2-5, with a weak D call TRBD2 (7 bases). The CDR3 has 17 residues. In germline, CDR1 is SGHDT, CDR2 YYEEEE. Trimming removed 3 bases at V and 0 bases at J, with 18 bases between. CDR3 amino acids: CASSSEGGYRYQETQYF. The CDR3 DNA is TGTGCCAGCAGCTCCGAGGGGGGGTACAGATACCAAGAGACCCAGTACTTC.

This clone was detected a few times. The chain employs TRBV30 and TRBJ1-4; D remains unclear. CDR3 length equals 13 residues. V was shortened by 8 bases and J by 4 bases, with 14 bases between the two germline ends. CDR1 GTSNPN and CDR2 SVGIG come from the germline V gene (reference sequence). For the CDR3, the DNA is TGTGCCGGTGAGCTCGAGCATAATGAAAAACTGTTTTTT. It specifies CAGELEHNEKLFF.